A selection of T cell receptor beta chains follows, all from one sample in a study of blood T cell repertoires in COVID-19. Assay: immunoSEQ multiplex PCR; the TCRdb copy retains only in-frame clones and omits some. The profile covers 100,000 to 150,000 clones, with 81% appearing a single time and about a sixth taken by the ten largest. Sequenced sample: peripheral blood. All receptors derive from a man aged 30 to 45 with COVID-19, enrolled during active disease. CDR3s include the opening cysteine and the closing phenylalanine or tryptophan. The D gene is left open where the match is weak. The size of a clone is reported for some rows only, either as once, few or many, or as a class for expanded clones.

CASSLVLLGRRDTQYF TGTGCCAGCAGCTTAGTTCTACTTGGCCGGAGGGATACGCAGTATTTT - - TRBJ2-3 TRBV11-3
CASRAQSSYNEQFF TGTGCCAGTCGAGCCCAAAGCTCCTACAATGAGCAGTTCTTC - - TRBJ2-1 TRBV27
CASSPRLGGAWYGYTF TGTGCCAGCAGCCCACGCCTTGGGGGGGCATGGTATGGCTACACCTTC - many TRBJ1-2 TRBV7-8
CAISEETGSYGYTF TGTGCCATCAGTGAGGAGACAGGAAGCTATGGCTACACCTTC - - TRBJ1-2 TRBV10-3
CASSSIHSGSSYNEQFF TGTGCCAGCAGCTCTATTCATAGCGGTAGCTCCTACAATGAGCAGTTCTTC - - TRBJ2-1 TRBV27
CASSQDRVETQYF TGTGCCAGCAGCCAAGACCGGGTAGAGACCCAGTACTTC - once TRBJ2-5 TRBV4-2
CASSVDSLAGKAFF TGTGCCAGCAGCGTAGATTCTTTGGCGGGAAAGGCTTTCTTT - - TRBJ1-1 TRBV9
CSVDGASDSNNEQFF TGCAGCGTGGACGGTGCTAGCGACTCAAACAATGAGCAGTTCTTC - - TRBJ2-1 TRBV29-1
CASSHGQGMDTEAFF TGTGCCAGTAGCCACGGACAGGGGATGGACACTGAAGCTTTCTTT TRBD1 - TRBJ1-1 TRBV19
CASSPRKGNYGYTF TGCGCCAGCAGCCCCCGAAAGGGGAACTATGGCTACACCTTC - - TRBJ1-2 TRBV5-1
CASSPSARTGDDEQFF TGTGCCAGCAGCCCCAGCGCCCGGACAGGGGATGATGAGCAGTTCTTC TRBD1 - TRBJ2-1 TRBV7-9
CASSLERVNTGELFF TGTGCCAGCAGCCTTGAGAGGGTGAACACCGGGGAGCTGTTTTTT - - TRBJ2-2 TRBV5-4
CASSPGLDTEAFF TGTGCCAGCTCACCCGGGTTGGACACTGAAGCTTTCTTT - - TRBJ1-1 TRBV18
CASSGLGANVANEKLFF TGTGCCAGCAGTGGGTTGGGGGCTAATGTGGCAAATGAAAAACTGTTTTTT - - TRBJ1-4 TRBV6-1
CATSDSREATPQHF TGTGCCACCAGTGATAGCCGGGAGGCCACGCCCCAGCATTTT - - TRBJ1-5 TRBV24-1
CASSQDVRQAHGTGDYYEQYF TGCGCCAGCAGCCAAGATGTAAGGCAGGCCCATGGGACGGGGGATTACTACGAGCAGTACTTC - - TRBJ2-7 TRBV4-1
CASSSEDRAHGYTF TGTGCCAGCAGCTCCGAGGACAGGGCCCATGGCTACACCTTC TRBD1 - TRBJ1-2 TRBV5-6
CASSWSSDRGRWDTEAFF TGCGCCAGCAGCTGGAGTTCGGACAGGGGAAGGTGGGACACTGAAGCTTTCTTT TRBD1 - TRBJ1-1 TRBV5-1
CASSAGPLTPLHF TGTGCCAGCAGCGCGGGACCGCTTACACCCCTCCACTTT - - TRBJ1-6 TRBV7-2
CASSQDRGVSAEAFF TGCGCCAGCAGCCAAGATCGGGGTGTTAGCGCTGAAGCTTTCTTT - few TRBJ1-1 TRBV4-3
CSVWATNTEAFF TGCAGCGTTTGGGCCACGAACACTGAAGCTTTCTTT - - TRBJ1-1 TRBV29-1
CASSWASGSTDTQYF TGTGCCAGCAGCTGGGCTAGCGGAAGCACAGATACGCAGTATTTT TRBD2 - TRBJ2-3 TRBV11-3
CASRDRGNYGYTF TGTGCCAGCAGGGACAGGGGAAACTATGGCTACACCTTC TRBD1 - TRBJ1-2 TRBV6-5
CASSPTKRGGTYNEQFF TGTGCCAGCAGCCCTACGAAGCGGGGGGGAACCTACAATGAGCAGTTCTTC TRBD2 - TRBJ2-1 TRBV3-1/TRBV3-2
CASSQGDSGGITDTQYF TGTGCCAGCAGCCAAGGGGATAGCGGGGGGATAACAGATACGCAGTATTTT TRBD2 - TRBJ2-3 TRBV3-1/TRBV3-2
CASSPRTRTGTYEQYF TGTGCCAGCAGCCCCCGCACCAGGACAGGGACCTACGAGCAGTACTTC TRBD1 once TRBJ2-7 TRBV7-8
CASTVEDYGYTF TGTGCCAGCACAGTTGAGGACTATGGCTACACCTTC - - TRBJ1-2 TRBV28
CASRHGSNYGYTF TGTGCCAGCAGACACGGGAGTAACTATGGCTACACCTTC - - TRBJ1-2 TRBV28
CASSITSGNEKLFF TGTGCCAGTAGTATCACGTCAGGAAATGAAAAACTGTTTTTT - - TRBJ1-4 TRBV19
CSVDAGGAGDTQYF TGCAGCGTTGATGCGGGGGGGGCCGGGGATACGCAGTATTTT TRBD2 - TRBJ2-3 TRBV29-1
CASGLGQTEAFF TGTGCTAGTGGTTTGGGACAGACTGAAGCTTTCTTT - - TRBJ1-1 TRBV12-5
CASSQGAFQETQYF TGTGCCAGCAGCCAAGGGGCCTTCCAAGAGACCCAGTACTTC - - TRBJ2-5 TRBV3-1/TRBV3-2
CASSLAEYTQYF TGTGCCAGCAGCTTAGCGGAGTATACGCAGTATTTT - - TRBJ2-3 TRBV7-2
CASIRQGTSYEQYF TGTGCCAGCATCAGACAGGGTACCTCCTACGAGCAGTACTTC TRBD1 - TRBJ2-7 TRBV28
CASSEGLFSGNTIYF TGTGCCAGCAGTGAAGGACTCTTCTCTGGAAACACCATATATTTT - - TRBJ1-3 TRBV11-1
CASSLVQGTGELFF TGTGCCAGCAGCTTGGTTCAGGGGACCGGGGAGCTGTTTTTT - - TRBJ2-2 TRBV5-4
CASSLGGATDTQYF TGTGCCAGCAGCTTAGGGGGGGCGACAGATACGCAGTATTTT - - TRBJ2-3 TRBV7-3
CASSLPGALYGYTF TGTGCCAGCAGCTTACCAGGGGCGCTCTATGGCTACACCTTC - - TRBJ1-2 TRBV7-9
CASSLIRARGYTF TGTGCCAGCAGCTTAATCAGGGCTCGTGGCTACACCTTC - once TRBJ1-2 TRBV11-2